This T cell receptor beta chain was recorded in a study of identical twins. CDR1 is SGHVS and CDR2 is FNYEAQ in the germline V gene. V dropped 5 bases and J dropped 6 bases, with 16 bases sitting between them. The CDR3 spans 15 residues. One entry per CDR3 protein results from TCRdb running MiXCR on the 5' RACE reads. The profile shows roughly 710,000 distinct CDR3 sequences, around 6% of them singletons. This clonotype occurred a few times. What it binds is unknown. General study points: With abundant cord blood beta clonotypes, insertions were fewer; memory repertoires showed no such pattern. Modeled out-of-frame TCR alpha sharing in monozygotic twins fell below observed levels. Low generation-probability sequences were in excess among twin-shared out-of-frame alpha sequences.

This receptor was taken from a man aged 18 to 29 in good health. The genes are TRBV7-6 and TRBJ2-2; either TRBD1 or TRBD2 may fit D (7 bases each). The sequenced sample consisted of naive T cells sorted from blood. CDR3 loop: CASSHGRGGAGELFF. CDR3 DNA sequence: TGTGCCAGCAGCCACGGCAGGGGGGGAGCCGGGGAGCTGTTTTTT.